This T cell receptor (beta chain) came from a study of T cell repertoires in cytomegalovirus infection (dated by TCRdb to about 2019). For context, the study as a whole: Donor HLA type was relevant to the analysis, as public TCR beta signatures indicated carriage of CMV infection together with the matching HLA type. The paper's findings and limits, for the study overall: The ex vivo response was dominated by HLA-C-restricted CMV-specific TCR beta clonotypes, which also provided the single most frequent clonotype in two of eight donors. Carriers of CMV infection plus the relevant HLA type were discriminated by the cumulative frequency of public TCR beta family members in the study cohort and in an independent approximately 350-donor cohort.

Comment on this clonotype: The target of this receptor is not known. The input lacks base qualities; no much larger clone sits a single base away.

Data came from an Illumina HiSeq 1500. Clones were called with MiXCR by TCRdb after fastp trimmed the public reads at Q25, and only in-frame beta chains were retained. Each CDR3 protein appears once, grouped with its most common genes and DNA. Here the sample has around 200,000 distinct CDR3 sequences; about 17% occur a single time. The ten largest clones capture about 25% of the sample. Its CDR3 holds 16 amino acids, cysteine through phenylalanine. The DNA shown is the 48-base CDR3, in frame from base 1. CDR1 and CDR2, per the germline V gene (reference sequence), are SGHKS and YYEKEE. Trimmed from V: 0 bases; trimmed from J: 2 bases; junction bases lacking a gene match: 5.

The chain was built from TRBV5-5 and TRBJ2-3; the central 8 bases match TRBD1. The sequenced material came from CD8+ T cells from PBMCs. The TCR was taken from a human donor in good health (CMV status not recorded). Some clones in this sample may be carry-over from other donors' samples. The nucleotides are TGTGCCAGCAGCTTGGTCAGGGGGCAGTACACAGATACGCAGTATTTT. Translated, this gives CASSLVRGQYTDTQYF.